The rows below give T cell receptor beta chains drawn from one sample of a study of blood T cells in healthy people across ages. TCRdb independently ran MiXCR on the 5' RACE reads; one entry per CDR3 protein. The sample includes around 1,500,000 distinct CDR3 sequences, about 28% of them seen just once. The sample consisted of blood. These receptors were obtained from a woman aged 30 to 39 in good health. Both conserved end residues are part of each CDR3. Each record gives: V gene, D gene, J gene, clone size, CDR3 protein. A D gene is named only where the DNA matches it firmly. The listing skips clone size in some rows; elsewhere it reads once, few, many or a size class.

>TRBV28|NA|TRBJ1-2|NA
CASSSLDGMSYHGYTF
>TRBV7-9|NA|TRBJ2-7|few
CASSLKGAGTSYEQYF
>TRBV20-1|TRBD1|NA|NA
CSALKTGWKDEQYF
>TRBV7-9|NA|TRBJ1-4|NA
CASSLADVREKLFF
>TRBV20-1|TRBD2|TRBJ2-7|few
CSAGRTSGPYEQYF
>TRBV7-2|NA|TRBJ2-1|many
CASSSQGWNEQFF
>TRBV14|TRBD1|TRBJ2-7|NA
CASSGGQGALISYEQYF
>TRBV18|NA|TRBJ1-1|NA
CASSPNRRVTEAFF
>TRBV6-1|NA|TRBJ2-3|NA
CASRLQGLEDTQYF
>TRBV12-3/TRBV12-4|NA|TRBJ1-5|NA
CASSLSSGKGPQHF
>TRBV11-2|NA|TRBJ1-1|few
CASSSAQGVNTEAFF
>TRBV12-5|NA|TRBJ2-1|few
CASGLVFSSYNEQFF
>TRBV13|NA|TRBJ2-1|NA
CASRLTGINEQFF
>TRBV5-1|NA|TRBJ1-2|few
CASRDEGAQYRYGYTF
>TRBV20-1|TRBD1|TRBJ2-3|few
CSARRGRDTQYF
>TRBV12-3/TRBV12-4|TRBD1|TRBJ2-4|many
CASSLTGRNIQYF
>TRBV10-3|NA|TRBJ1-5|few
CAISDDPIWGASGNQPQHF
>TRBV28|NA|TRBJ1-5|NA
CASNQGRGSNQPQHF
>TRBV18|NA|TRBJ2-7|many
CASSIRDGSYEQYF
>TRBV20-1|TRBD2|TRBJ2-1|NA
CSAPSLAGGHYEQFF
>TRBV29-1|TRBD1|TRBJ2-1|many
CSGGDRVGEQFF
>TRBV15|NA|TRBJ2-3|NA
CATSRELQGTDTQYF
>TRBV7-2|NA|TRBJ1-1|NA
CASSFEKSSGKVFF
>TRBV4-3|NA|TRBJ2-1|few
CASSQDLLFGYNEQFF
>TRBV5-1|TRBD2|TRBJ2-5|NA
CASSDGGLGDGPQYF
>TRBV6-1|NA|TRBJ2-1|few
CASSPHRDEQFF